A selection of T cell receptor beta chains follows, all from one sample in a study of blood T cell repertoires in COVID-19. TCRdb's copy holds only in-frame clones and misses some; the assay was immunoSEQ multiplex PCR. The sample holds about 36,000 clones; 70% to 90% are singletons and the top ten take around 2.5%. Sequenced sample: peripheral blood. These receptor sequences come from a human donor in a cohort sampled during active COVID-19. CDR3s leave out the opening cysteine and the closing phenylalanine or tryptophan. Each record gives: J gene, V gene, D gene, CDR3 protein. D genes are given only for firm matches.

TRBJ1-6	TRBV6-5	.	ASGLNPRGNSPLH
TRBJ1-2	TRBV29-1	.	RKEGHGYT
TRBJ2-6	TRBV9	.	ASSVAVSGANVLT
TRBJ2-7	TRBV11-2	.	ASSPGQPGTWEQY
TRBJ2-3	TRBV4-1	TRBD1	ASSPTGGSDTQY
TRBJ2-7	TRBV27	TRBD1	ASGRQGLIYYEQY
TRBJ1-2	TRBV9	.	ASSAGHGSGYT
TRBJ2-6	TRBV5-4	.	ASSLPFRSGANVLT
TRBJ1-2	TRBV20-1	.	SATNYGYT
TRBJ1-2	TRBV6-5	.	ASSTHRRAERDYT
TRBJ1-6	TRBV21-1	.	ASHEGGDSPLH
TRBJ2-7	TRBV7-6	TRBD2	ASSSGLADEQY
TRBJ2-5	TRBV24-1	TRBD2	ATSELAGSQETQY
TRBJ1-5	TRBV6-5	TRBD1	ASGGQVGNQPQH
TRBJ2-1	TRBV3-1/TRBV3-2	TRBD1	ASSQTGQDNEQF
TRBJ2-3	TRBV5-1	TRBD1	ASSFGQGAADTQY
TRBJ1-3	TRBV3-1/TRBV3-2	.	ASSPRTVSGNTIY